The 5 T cell receptor beta chains below come from one sample, sequenced in a study of blood T cell repertoires in COVID-19 (dated by TCRdb to between 2020 and 2021). The library was prepared using the immunoSEQ multiplex PCR assay. The table comes from immuneACCESS by way of TCRdb, which keeps in-frame sequences with V and J called. Part of the clones is missing from these tables; in studies checked, under half for an unresolved V gene and the rest for unknown reasons. In this sample the table shows nearly 200,000 clones, roughly 90% of which occur a single time. Together, the top ten hold about 0.81% of the sample. The specimen sequenced was peripheral blood. All receptors derive from a woman aged 70-85 years with acute or convalescent COVID-19.

Remarks on this clone: The identical CDR3 is also encoded by other nucleotide sequences in the sample. The rearrangement joins TRBV18 to TRBJ1-1; 7 nucleotides match TRBD1. This CDR3 spans 14 amino acids. The germline V gene has CDR1 KGHSH and CDR2 LQKENI. V was pared by 3 bases and J by 3 bases, with 4 bases of the junction left unmatched. The DNA for the CDR3 is TGTGCCAGCTCACCCTTAACAGGGGACACTGAAGCTTTCTTT. It codes for CASSPLTGDTEAFF.

The chain has TRBV3-1 (or the pseudogene TRBV3-2) and TRBJ1-3; D possibly corresponds to TRBD1 (6 bases). The CDR3 length is 15 residues. The germline V gene has CDR1 LGHDT and CDR2 YNNKEL (reference sequence). The ends were cut back, 2 bases at V and 2 bases at J, with 10 bases in the middle. The CDR3 nucleotides are TGTGCCAGCAGCCAACCTTCAGGGGCTGGAAACACCATATATTTT. Translating it yields CASSQPSGAGNTIYF.

Of note for this clone: The germline gene is not matched at one end of the junction; a read error may be the cause. This chain's CDR3 is CAIGDRADEQYF. The CDR3 nucleotides read TGTGCCATCGGTGACAGGGCGGACGAGCAGTACTTC. The chain carries TRBV10-3 and TRBJ2-7, with 7 nucleotides matching TRBD1. The CDR3 contains 12 residues. Germline-derived CDR1 and CDR2 are ENHRY and SYGVKD.

The V and J genes are TRBV5-1 and TRBJ2-3; TRBD2 might be the D (5 bases). This CDR3 is built from 13 residues. Trimming took off 4 bases at V and 6 bases at J, with 12 bases between the two ends. Germline V gene lookup returns CDR1 SGHRS and CDR2 YFSETQ. The CDR3 protein is CASSDGRRDTQYF. The CDR3, as DNA: TGCGCCAGCAGCGACGGACGGAGGGATACGCAGTATTTT.

Concerning this clone itself: Other DNA sequences of this sample code for an identical CDR3. The rearrangement joins TRBV7-2 to TRBJ1-1; D is undetermined. The V end lost 3 bases, the J end lost 1 base, and 6 bases lay between the germline ends. Germline lookup yields CDR1 SGHTA and CDR2 FQGNSA. The CDR3 loop spans 13 amino acids. CDR3 amino acids: CASSLKRNTEAFF. The CDR3 DNA follows: TGTGCCAGCAGCTTGAAGAGGAACACTGAAGCTTTCTTT. The entire variable domain, with the rest obtained from reference TRBV7-2 and TRBJ1-1, is as follows: GAGVSQSPSNKVTEKGKDVELRCDPISGHTALYWYRQSLGQGLEFLIYFQGNSAPDKSGLPSDRFSAERTGGSVSTLTIQRTQQEDSAVYLCASSLKRNTEAFFGQGTRLTVV.